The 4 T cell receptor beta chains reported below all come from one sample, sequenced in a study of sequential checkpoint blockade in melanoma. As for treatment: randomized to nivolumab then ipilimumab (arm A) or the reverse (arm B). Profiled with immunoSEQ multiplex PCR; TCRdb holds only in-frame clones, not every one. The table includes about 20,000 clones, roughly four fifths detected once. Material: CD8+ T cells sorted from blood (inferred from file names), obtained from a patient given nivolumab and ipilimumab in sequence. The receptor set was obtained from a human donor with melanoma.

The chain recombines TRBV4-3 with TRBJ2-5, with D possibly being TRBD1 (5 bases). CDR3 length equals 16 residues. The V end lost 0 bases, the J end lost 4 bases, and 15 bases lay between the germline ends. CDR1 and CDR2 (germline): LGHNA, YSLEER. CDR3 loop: CASSQEYPTGRETQYF. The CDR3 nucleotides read TGCGCCAGCAGCCAAGAATATCCTACAGGTCGAGAGACCCAGTACTTC.

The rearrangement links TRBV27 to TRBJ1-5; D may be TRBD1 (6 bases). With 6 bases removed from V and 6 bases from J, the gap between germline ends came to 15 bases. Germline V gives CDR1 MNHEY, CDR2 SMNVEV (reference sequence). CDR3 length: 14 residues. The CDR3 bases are TGTGCCAGCAGCCAAATCAGGGGTGGTCAGCCCCAGCATTTT. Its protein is CASSQIRGGQPQHF.

In DNA form, the CDR3 reads TGTGCCAGCAGCTCGGGACAGGGGTTCGCCGGGGAGCTGTTTTTT. Its protein is CASSSGQGFAGELFF. The rearrangement joins TRBV5-6 to TRBJ2-2; 10 bases match TRBD1. The ends lost 3 bases at V and 6 bases at J; junction bases unmatched: 5. CDR3 length: 15 amino acids. Germline V gene lookup returns CDR1 SGHDT and CDR2 YYEEEE.

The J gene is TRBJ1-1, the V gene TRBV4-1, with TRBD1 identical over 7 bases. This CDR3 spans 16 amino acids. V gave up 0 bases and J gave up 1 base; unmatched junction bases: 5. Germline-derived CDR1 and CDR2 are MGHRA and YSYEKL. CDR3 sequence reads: CASSQDLTGANTEAFF. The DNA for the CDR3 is TGCGCCAGCAGCCAAGATCTTACAGGGGCGAACACTGAAGCTTTCTTT.